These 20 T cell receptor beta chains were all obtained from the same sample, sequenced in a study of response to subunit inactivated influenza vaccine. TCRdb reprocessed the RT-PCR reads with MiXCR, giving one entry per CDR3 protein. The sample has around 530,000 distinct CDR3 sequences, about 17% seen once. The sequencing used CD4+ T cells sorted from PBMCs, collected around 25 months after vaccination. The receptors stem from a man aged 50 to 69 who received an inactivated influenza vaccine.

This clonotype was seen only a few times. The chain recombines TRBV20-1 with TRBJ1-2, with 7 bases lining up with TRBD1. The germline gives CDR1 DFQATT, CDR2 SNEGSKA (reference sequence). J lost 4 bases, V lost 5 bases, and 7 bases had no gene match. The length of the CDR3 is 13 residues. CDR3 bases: TGCAGTGCTCTTACACAGGGGACCTATGGCTACACCTTC. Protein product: CSALTQGTYGYTF.

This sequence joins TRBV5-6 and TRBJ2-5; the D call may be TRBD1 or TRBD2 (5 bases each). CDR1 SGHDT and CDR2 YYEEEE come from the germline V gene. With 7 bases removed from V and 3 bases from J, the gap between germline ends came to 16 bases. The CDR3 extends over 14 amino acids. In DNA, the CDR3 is TGTGCCAGCTGTGAATCGGGACGAAAAGAGACCCAGTACTTC. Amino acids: CASCESGRKETQYF.

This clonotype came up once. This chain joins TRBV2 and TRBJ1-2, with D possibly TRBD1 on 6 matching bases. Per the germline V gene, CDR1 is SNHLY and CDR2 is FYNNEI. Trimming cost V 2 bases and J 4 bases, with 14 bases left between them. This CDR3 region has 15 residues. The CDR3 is CASSETPTGSYGYTF. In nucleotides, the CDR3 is TGTGCCAGCAGTGAAACACCGACAGGAAGCTATGGCTACACCTTC. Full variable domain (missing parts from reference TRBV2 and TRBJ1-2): EPEVTQTPSHQVTQMGQEVILRCVPISNHLYFYWYRQILGQKVEFLVSFYNNEISEKSEIFDDQFSVERPDGSNFTLKIRSTKLEDSAMYFCASSETPTGSYGYTFGSGTRLTVV.

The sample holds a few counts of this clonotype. The CDR3 spells CASSLGGRYNEQFF. The DNA of the CDR3 is TGTGCCAGCAGTTTAGGGGGCCGATACAATGAGCAGTTCTTC. The V and J genes are TRBV12-3 or TRBV12-4 and TRBJ2-1; tentatively, D is TRBD1 (5 bases). Trimming stripped 1 base from V and 4 bases from J, with 8 bases between. This CDR3 region has 14 residues.

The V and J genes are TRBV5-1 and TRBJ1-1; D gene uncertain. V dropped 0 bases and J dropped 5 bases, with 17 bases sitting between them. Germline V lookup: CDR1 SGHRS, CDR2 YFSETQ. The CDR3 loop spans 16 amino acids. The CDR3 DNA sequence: TGCGCCAGCAGCTTGGAAGGTACCGGCCGGGGAACTGAAGCTTTCTTT. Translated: CASSLEGTGRGTEAFF. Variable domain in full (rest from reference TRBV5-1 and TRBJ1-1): KAGVTQTPRYLIKTRGQQVTLSCSPISGHRSVSWYQQTPGQGLQFLFEYFSETQRNKGNFPGRFSGRQFSNSRSEMNVSTLELGDSALYLCASSLEGTGRGTEAFFGQGTRLTVV.

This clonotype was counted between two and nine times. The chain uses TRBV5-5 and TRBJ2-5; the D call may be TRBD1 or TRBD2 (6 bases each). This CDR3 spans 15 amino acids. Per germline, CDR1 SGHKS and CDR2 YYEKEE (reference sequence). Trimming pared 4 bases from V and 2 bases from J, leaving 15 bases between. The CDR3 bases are TGTGCCAGCAGCACCCTGGGGGGCCGGCAAGAGACCCAGTACTTC. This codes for CASSTLGGRQETQYF.

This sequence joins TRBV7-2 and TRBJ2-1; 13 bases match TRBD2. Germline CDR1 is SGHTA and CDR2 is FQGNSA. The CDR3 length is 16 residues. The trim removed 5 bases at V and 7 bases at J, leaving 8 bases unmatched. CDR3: CASSITLAGGVNEQFF. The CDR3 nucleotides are TGTGCCAGCAGCATTACACTAGCGGGAGGGGTAAATGAGCAGTTCTTC.

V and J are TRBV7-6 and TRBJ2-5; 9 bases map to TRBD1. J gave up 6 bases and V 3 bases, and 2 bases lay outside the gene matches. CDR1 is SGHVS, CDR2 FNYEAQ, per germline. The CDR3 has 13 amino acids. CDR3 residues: CASSFGTGKTQYF. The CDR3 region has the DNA TGTGCCAGCAGCTTTGGGACAGGGAAGACCCAGTACTTC. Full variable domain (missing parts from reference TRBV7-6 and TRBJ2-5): GAGVSQSPRYKVTKRGQDVALRCDPISGHVSLYWYRQALGQGPEFLTYFNYEAQQDKSGLPNDRFSAERPEGSISTLTIQRTEQRDSAMYRCASSFGTGKTQYFGPGTRLLVL.

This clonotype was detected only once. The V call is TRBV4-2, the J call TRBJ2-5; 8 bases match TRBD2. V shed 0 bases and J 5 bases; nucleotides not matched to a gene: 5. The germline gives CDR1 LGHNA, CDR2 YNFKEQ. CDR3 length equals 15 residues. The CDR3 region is CASSQDRASGETQYF. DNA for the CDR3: TGTGCCAGCAGCCAAGATCGGGCTAGCGGGGAGACCCAGTACTTC.

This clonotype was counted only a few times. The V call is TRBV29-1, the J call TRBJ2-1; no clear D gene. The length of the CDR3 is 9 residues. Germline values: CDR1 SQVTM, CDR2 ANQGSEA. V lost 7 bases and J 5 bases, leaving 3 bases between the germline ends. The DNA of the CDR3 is TGCAGCGCCGACAATGAGCAGTTCTTC. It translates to CSADNEQFF.

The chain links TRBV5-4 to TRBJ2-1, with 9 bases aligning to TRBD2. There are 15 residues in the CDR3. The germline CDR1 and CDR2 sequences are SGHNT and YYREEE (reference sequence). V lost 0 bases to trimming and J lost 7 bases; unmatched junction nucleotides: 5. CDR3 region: CASSLDAGGPNEQFF. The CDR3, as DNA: TGTGCCAGCAGCTTGGACGCGGGAGGGCCGAATGAGCAGTTCTTC.

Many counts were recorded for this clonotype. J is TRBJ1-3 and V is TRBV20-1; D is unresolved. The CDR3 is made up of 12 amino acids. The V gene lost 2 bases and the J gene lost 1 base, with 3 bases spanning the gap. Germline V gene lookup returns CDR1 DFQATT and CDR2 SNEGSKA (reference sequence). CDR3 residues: CSARNSGNTIYF. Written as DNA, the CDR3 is TGCAGTGCTAGAAATTCTGGAAACACCATATATTTT.

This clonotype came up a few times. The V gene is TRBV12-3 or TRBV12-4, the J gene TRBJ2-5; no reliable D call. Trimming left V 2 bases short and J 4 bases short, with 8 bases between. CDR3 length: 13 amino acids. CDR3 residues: CASSLLAPETQYF. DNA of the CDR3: TGTGCCAGCAGTTTATTGGCCCCAGAGACCCAGTACTTC.

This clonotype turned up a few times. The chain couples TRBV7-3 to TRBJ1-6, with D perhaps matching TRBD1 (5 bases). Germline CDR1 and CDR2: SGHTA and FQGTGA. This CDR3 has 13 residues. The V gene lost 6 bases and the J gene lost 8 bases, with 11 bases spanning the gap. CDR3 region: CASSRGNDSPLHF. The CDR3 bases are TGTGCCAGCAGTCGGGGGAATGATTCACCCCTCCACTTT.

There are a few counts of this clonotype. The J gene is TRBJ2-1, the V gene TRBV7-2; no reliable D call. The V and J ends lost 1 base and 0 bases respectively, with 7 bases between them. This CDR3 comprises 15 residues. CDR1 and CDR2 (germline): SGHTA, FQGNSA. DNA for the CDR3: TGTGCCAGCAGCTTAGACACCTACTCCTACAATGAGCAGTTCTTC. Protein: CASSLDTYSYNEQFF.

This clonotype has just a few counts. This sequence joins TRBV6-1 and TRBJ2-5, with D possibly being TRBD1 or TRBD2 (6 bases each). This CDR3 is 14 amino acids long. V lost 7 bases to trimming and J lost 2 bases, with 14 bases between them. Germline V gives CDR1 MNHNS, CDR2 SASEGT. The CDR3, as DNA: TGTGCCAGCACCTTCACGGGGGCACAAGAGACCCAGTACTTC. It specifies CASTFTGAQETQYF.

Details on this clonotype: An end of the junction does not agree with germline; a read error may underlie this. CDR3 sequence (DNA): TGTGCCAGCAATCGGGGGGGACAGGCAAACTATGGTTACACCTTC. Its translation is CASNRGGQANYGYTF. The chain couples TRBV12-3 or TRBV12-4 to TRBJ1-2; 8 nucleotides line up with TRBD1. The CDR3 has 15 amino acids.

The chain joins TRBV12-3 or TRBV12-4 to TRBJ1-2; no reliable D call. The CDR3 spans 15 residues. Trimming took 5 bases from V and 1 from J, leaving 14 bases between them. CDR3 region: CASSLSPEGNYGYTF. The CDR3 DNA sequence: TGTGCCAGCAGTCTATCCCCGGAGGGTAACTATGGCTACACCTTC.

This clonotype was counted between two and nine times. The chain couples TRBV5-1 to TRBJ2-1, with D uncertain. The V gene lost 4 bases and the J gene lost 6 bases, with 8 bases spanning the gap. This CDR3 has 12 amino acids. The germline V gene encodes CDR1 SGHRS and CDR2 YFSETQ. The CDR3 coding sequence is TGCGCCAGCAGCACGCGAGGCAATGAGCAGTTCTTC. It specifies CASSTRGNEQFF.

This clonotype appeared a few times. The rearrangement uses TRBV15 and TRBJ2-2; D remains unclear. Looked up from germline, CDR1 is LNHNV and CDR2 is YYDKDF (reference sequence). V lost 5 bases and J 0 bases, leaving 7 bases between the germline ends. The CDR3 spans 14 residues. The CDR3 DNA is TGTGCCACCAGCCCCGCGGCGAACACCGGGGAGCTGTTTTTT. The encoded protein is CATSPAANTGELFF. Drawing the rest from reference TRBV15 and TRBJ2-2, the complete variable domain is DAMVIQNPRYQVTQFGKPVTLSCSQTLNHNVMYWYQQKSSQAPKLLFHYYDKDFNNEADTPDNFQSRRPNTSFCFLDIRSPGLGDTAMYLCATSPAANTGELFFGEGSRLTVL.